The entry below gives a single T cell receptor (beta chain) sequence along with its context. TCRdb's table, derived via immunoSEQ multiplex PCR, lists solely in-frame clones and lacks some. Among some 50,000 clones, roughly four fifths were seen once, and the ten largest hold 4.8%. This sample stems from a study of radiotherapy plus CTLA-4 blockade in lung cancer. There are 13 residues in the CDR3. The germline V and J ends were trimmed by 6 bases and 5 bases, with 13 bases remaining between them. Germline V gene data show CDR1 as LNHDA and CDR2 as SQIVND (reference sequence). The chain uses TRBV19 and TRBJ2-5; a possible D gene is TRBD1 (5 bases). The receptor was derived from a human donor with non-small cell lung cancer whose response to radiotherapy plus ipilimumab could not be evaluated. The specimen comprised peripheral blood, sampled from a patient treated with radiotherapy plus ipilimumab. The CDR3 sequence is CASSRQPLETQYF. CDR3 in DNA: TGTGCCAGTAGCAGACAGCCTTTGGAGACCCAGTACTTC. Based on the CDR3 plus reference TRBV19 and TRBJ2-5, the full variable domain is DGGITQSPKYLFRKEGQNVTLSCEQNLNHDAMYWYRQDPGQGLRLIYYSQIVNDFQKGDIAEGYSVSREKKESFPLTVTSAQKNPTAFYLCASSRQPLETQYFGPGTRLLVL.